This entry features one T cell receptor beta chain sequence. Its specificity is unknown. With 60 Vbeta and 13 Jbeta primers, the PCR was carried out. Sequencing used immunoSEQ multiplex PCR; TCRdb keeps in-frame clones, though not all of them. The sample lists 14,000 or so clones, around 60% occurring once. These data come from a study of cytomegalovirus exposure and HLA in healthy donors. Study results and caveats: About 87% or about 30% of the time was how often most TCR beta V segments were productive, according to an earlier analysis.

This CDR3 region has 16 residues. Germline values: CDR1 MGHRA, CDR2 YSYEKL. The junction had 7 bases not matched to a gene; V was cut back by 4 bases and J by 0 bases. The sample consisted of PBMCs. The rearrangement uses TRBV4-1 and TRBJ2-3, with 7 bases aligning to TRBD2. This sequence originates from a woman aged 45-65 years in good health and CMV-seropositive. CDR3 protein: CASSPTLARSTDTQYF. DNA of the CDR3: TGCGCCAGCAGCCCCACACTAGCGCGGAGCACAGATACGCAGTATTTT.